The 18 T cell receptor beta chains below come from one sample, sequenced in a study of T cells in Graves' hyperthyroidism and ophthalmopathy. Amplification of TCR beta CDR3 regions used RNA as the template. HTBI primers were employed in a first-round RT-PCR of the TCR CDR3. In TCRdb, the multiplex PCR reads were re-called with MiXCR into one record per CDR3 protein. The data show around 300,000 distinct CDR3 sequences, about 14% seen once. Sequenced: blood. The receptors stem from a woman aged 30 to 39 with Graves' hyperthyroidism that later progressed to Graves' ophthalmopathy.

This clonotype was recorded at least ten times. V and J are TRBV12-3 or TRBV12-4 and TRBJ2-1, with 8 nucleotides matching TRBD2. The CDR3 is 17 residues long. J gave up 7 bases and V 1 base, and 12 bases lay outside the gene matches. CDR3: CASSLVQLAGVRNEQFF. CDR3 DNA: TGTGCCAGCAGTTTAGTTCAGCTAGCGGGCGTTCGGAATGAGCAGTTCTTC.

This clonotype was seen ten or more times. J is TRBJ1-1 and V is TRBV6-2 or TRBV6-3, with 7 bases lining up with TRBD1. The trim removed 4 bases at V and 4 bases at J, leaving 6 bases unmatched. The CDR3 is made up of 14 amino acids. CDR1 MNHEY and CDR2 SVGEGT come from the germline V gene. This CDR3 reads CASSSHRGFTEAFF. The CDR3 bases are TGTGCCAGCAGTTCACACAGGGGTTTCACTGAAGCTTTCTTT.

This clonotype was recorded many times. V is TRBV6-2 or TRBV6-3 and J is TRBJ2-1; TRBD2 matches at 10 bases. This CDR3 comprises 14 residues. Germline CDR1 MNHEY, CDR2 SVGEGT. The V gene end was trimmed by 7 bases and the J gene end by 5 bases; junction bases not matched to a gene: 5. CDR3 protein: CASNSLAGDNEQFF. CDR3 sequence (DNA): TGTGCCAGCAATTCCCTAGCGGGAGACAATGAGCAGTTCTTC.

This clonotype showed up many times. This rearrangement joins TRBV6-1 to TRBJ2-7; 8 bases agree with TRBD2. The CDR3 loop spans 16 amino acids. The germline V gene has CDR1 MNHNS and CDR2 SASEGT. V was clipped by 6 bases and J by 4 bases; unmatched bases: 14. The CDR3 here is CASSNLGGEGGYEQYF. The CDR3 DNA reads TGTGCCAGCAGCAACCTCGGGGGGGAGGGGGGATACGAGCAGTACTTC.

This clonotype was seen at least ten times. The gene calls are TRBV4-3 and TRBJ2-1; possibly TRBD1 or TRBD2 for D (5 bases each). The germline CDR1 and CDR2 sequences are LGHNA and YSLEER. Trimming cost V 1 base and J 9 bases, with 7 bases left between them. This CDR3 has 12 amino acids. The CDR3 DNA is TGCGCCAGCAGCCAAGTAGGGACTGAGCAGTTCTTC. Translating it yields CASSQVGTEQFF.

This chain connects TRBV27 to TRBJ2-3, with a tentative D call TRBD2 (7 bases). There are 16 residues in the CDR3. Trimming took 5 bases from V and 10 from J, leaving 25 bases between them. The germline V gene encodes CDR1 MNHEY and CDR2 SMNVEV (reference sequence). CDR3 in amino acids: CASSAFLAEEGDAQYF. DNA for the CDR3: TGTGCCAGCAGTGCCTTCCTAGCGGAGGAGGGGGATGCGCAGTATTTT.

This clonotype was found many times. The V gene is TRBV3-1, the J gene TRBJ2-3; TRBD2 might be the D (5 bases). The CDR3 covers 16 residues. Trimming removed 1 base at V and 2 bases at J, with 13 bases between. The germline V gene encodes CDR1 LGHDT and CDR2 YNNKEL (reference sequence). CDR3 region: CASSQGSGSSTDTQYF. The CDR3 DNA follows: TGTGCCAGCAGCCAAGGGTCGGGGAGCTCCACAGATACGCAGTATTTT.

V gene TRBV29-1 combines with J gene TRBJ2-2, with no clear D. The germline V and J ends were trimmed by 2 bases and 0 bases, with 4 bases remaining between them. Germline-derived CDR1 and CDR2 are SQVTM and ANQGSEA. This CDR3 is 13 amino acids long. DNA for the CDR3: TGCAGCGTTGAAAATACGAACACCGGGGAGCTGTTTTTT. Translating it yields CSVENTNTGELFF.

There are many counts of this clonotype. V is TRBV20-1 and J is TRBJ1-1; D is perhaps TRBD1 (5 bases). The V end lost 8 bases, the J end lost 6 bases, and 19 bases lay between the germline ends. This CDR3 has 13 amino acids. Germline lookup yields CDR1 DFQATT and CDR2 SNEGSKA (reference sequence). CDR3 sequence reads: CSSSRAGPPEAFF. CDR3 DNA sequence: TGCAGTTCGAGTCGAGCGGGGCCCCCTGAAGCTTTCTTT.

This clonotype occurred a few times. J is TRBJ2-2 and V is TRBV4-2; 8 bases agree with TRBD1. Germline V gene sequence: CDR1 LGHNA, CDR2 YNFKEQ. The J segment lost 4 bases and the V segment lost 4 bases, leaving 17 bases of the junction unmatched. The CDR3 is made up of 19 amino acids. The CDR3 loop is CASSPVSSGGWSGTGELFF. CDR3 DNA: TGTGCCAGCAGCCCAGTCTCCTCAGGGGGCTGGAGTGGCACCGGGGAGCTGTTTTTT.

This clonotype has a count of ten or more. This chain links TRBV6-1 with TRBJ2-7; 8 bases line up with TRBD1. After removal of 5 bases from V and 2 bases from J, the junction contained 8 bases not matched to a gene. The CDR3 runs to 15 residues. Germline CDR1 and CDR2: MNHNS and SASEGT. This CDR3 reads CASSYRGQAPYEQYF. In nucleotides, the CDR3 is TGTGCCAGCAGTTACAGGGGACAGGCCCCCTACGAGCAGTACTTC.

The chain combines TRBV9 with TRBJ2-2; 8 bases are a match to TRBD2. The CDR3 has 15 amino acids. Germline V gene lookup returns CDR1 SGDLS and CDR2 YYNGEE. V was clipped by 1 base and J by 2 bases; unmatched bases: 1. Here the CDR3 reads CASSVTSGNTGELFF. CDR3 DNA: TGTGCCAGCAGCGTAACTAGCGGAAACACCGGGGAGCTGTTTTTT. Variable domain in full (rest from reference TRBV9 and TRBJ2-2): DSGVTQTPKHLITATGQRVTLRCSPRSGDLSVYWYQQSLDQGLQFLIQYYNGEERAKGNILERFSAQQFPDLHSELNLSSLELGDSALYFCASSVTSGNTGELFFGEGSRLTVL.

The chain uses TRBV2 and TRBJ2-3; no clear D gene. In germline, CDR1 is SNHLY, CDR2 FYNNEI. V lost 4 bases and J lost 4, with 12 bases in between. The CDR3 loop spans 14 amino acids. DNA for the CDR3: TGTGCCAGCAGTGGAGGTAGTAGCCCAGATACGCAGTATTTT. Protein sequence: CASSGGSSPDTQYF. Based on the CDR3 plus reference TRBV2 and TRBJ2-3, the full variable domain is EPEVTQTPSHQVTQMGQEVILRCVPISNHLYFYWYRQILGQKVEFLVSFYNNEISEKSEIFDDQFSVERPDGSNFTLKIRSTKLEDSAMYFCASSGGSSPDTQYFGPGTRLTVL.

This clonotype occurred many times. V is TRBV28 and J is TRBJ1-5; maybe TRBD1 (6 bases). V lost 5 bases to trimming and J lost 2 bases, with 25 bases between them. CDR1 is MDHEN, CDR2 SYDVKM, per germline. The CDR3 extends over 19 amino acids. The CDR3 DNA reads TGTGCCAGCAGTCCTATTAACACAGGGCCCTTTAGTGGCAATCAGCCCCAGCATTTT. As protein: CASSPINTGPFSGNQPQHF.

The CDR3 bases are TGTGCCAGCAGTGATGGGAGCACTAATGAAAAACTGTTTTTT. Encoded protein: CASSDGSTNEKLFF. The rearrangement links TRBV6-1 to TRBJ1-4; no definite D call. This CDR3 has 14 amino acids. The germline V gene has CDR1 MNHNS and CDR2 SASEGT. Trimming took off 3 bases at V and 2 bases at J, with 7 bases between the two ends.

There are a few counts of this clonotype. This chain connects TRBV6-2 or TRBV6-3 to TRBJ2-7; D is uncertain. Germline-derived CDR1 and CDR2 are MNHEY and SVGEGT. CDR3 length equals 13 residues. V was cut by 2 bases and J by 0 bases, with 5 bases left in between. The CDR3 region is CASSYTSSYEQYF. The CDR3 bases are TGTGCCAGCAGTTACACCAGCTCCTACGAGCAGTACTTC.

This clonotype was seen repeatedly, ten times or more. One end of the junction does not line up with germline, which may come from a read error. The chain couples TRBV6-5 to TRBJ2-1; 10 bases are a match to TRBD2. The CDR3 is 17 residues long. The germline V gene encodes CDR1 MNHEY and CDR2 SVGAGI. CDR3 DNA: TGTACCAGCAGTTACTCGTTAGGTCTAGCGGGAGACAATGAGCAGTTCTTC. Translated, it gives CTSSYSLGLAGDNEQFF.

The table lists this clonotype with many counts. CDR3 sequence (DNA): TGTGCCAGCAGGCCGCTGTCCGGGCCCGAGAGGGAGCAGTACTTC. The encoded protein is CASRPLSGPEREQYF. This rearrangement joins TRBV11-2 to TRBJ2-7, with no clear D. This CDR3 has 15 residues. Germline values: CDR1 SGHAT, CDR2 FQNNGV. V lost 6 bases and J 7 bases, leaving 22 bases between the germline ends.